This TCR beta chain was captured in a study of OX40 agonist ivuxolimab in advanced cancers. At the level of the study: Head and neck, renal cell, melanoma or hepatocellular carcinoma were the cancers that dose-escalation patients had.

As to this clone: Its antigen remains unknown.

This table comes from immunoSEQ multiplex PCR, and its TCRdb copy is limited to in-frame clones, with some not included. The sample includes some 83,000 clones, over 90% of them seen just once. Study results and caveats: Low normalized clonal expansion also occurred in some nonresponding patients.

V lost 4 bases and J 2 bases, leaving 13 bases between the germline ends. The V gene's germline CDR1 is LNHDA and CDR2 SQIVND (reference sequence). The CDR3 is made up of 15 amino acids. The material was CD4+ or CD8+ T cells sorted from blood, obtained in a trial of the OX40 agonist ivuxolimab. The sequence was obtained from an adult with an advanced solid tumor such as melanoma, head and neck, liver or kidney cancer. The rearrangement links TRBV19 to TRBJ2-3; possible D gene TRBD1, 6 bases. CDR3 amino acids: CASSTPGDTTDTQYF. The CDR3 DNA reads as TGTGCCAGTAGTACGCCAGGGGATACCACAGATACGCAGTATTTT.